These T cell receptor beta chains were read from a single sample in a study of multiple sclerosis patients with progressive multifocal leukoencephalopathy. Libraries were prepared by immunoSEQ multiplex PCR; TCRdb keeps only in-frame clonotypes and omits some of them. The sample lists 25,000 to 30,000 clones, around 85% seen once, with over 10% in the top ten. Specimen: PBMCs, collected from a patient treated with natalizumab. The receptors originated from a woman aged 25 to 39 with progressive multifocal leukoencephalopathy. The CDR3 runs from the conserved cysteine through the conserved F or W. Fields, in order: J gene, V gene, clone size, D gene, CDR3 DNA, CDR3 protein. D genes are given only for firm matches. Expanded clones get a size class; other rows say once, few or many, or leave the size out.

TRBJ1-5	TRBV6-5	-	-	TGTGCCAGCGTTGCTCATTATAGCAATCAGCCCCAGCATTTT	CASVAHYSNQPQHF
TRBJ2-5	TRBV25-1	few	TRBD1	TGTGCCAGCAGTGATCCAACAGGGGCTCAATCGCAGACCCAGTACTTC	CASSDPTGAQSQTQYF
TRBJ2-7	TRBV5-1	-	-	TGCGCCAGCAGCTTGGAAAGTATCCCCTCCTACGAGCAGTACTTC	CASSLESIPSYEQYF
TRBJ2-1	TRBV29-1	-	TRBD2	TGCAGCGTTGACCCCGGACTAGACGCGTTCAATGAGCAGTTCTTC	CSVDPGLDAFNEQFF
TRBJ2-7	TRBV5-4	-	TRBD2	TGTGCCAGCAGCTTGGACGGGAGGGCGTCCTACGAGCAGTACTTC	CASSLDGRASYEQYF
TRBJ2-5	TRBV14	-	TRBD2	TGTGCCAGCAGCCAAGAGTTTGCGGGGGGGCCCGAAGAGACCCAGTACTTC	CASSQEFAGGPEETQYF
TRBJ2-1	TRBV27	once	-	TGTGCCACCCGTGGGAGCTCCTACAATGAGCAGTTCTTC	CATRGSSYNEQFF
TRBJ2-6	TRBV19	few	TRBD1	TGTGCCAGTAGTGCACGGGACAGGGGGACTGGGGCCAACGTCCTGACTTTC	CASSARDRGTGANVLTF
TRBJ2-7	TRBV6-1	few	-	TGTGCCAGCTTGGAAAACACCTACGAGCAGTACTTC	CASLENTYEQYF
TRBJ2-7	TRBV6-1	-	TRBD1	TGTGCCAGCAGTGCCGGGGTGACAGGGGACTCCTACGAGCAGTACTTC	CASSAGVTGDSYEQYF
TRBJ1-5	TRBV4-3	once	-	TGCGCCAGCAGCCAAGATGGAGGTAGCAATCAGCCCCAGCATTTT	CASSQDGGSNQPQHF
TRBJ2-5	TRBV7-2	-	-	TGTGCCAGCAGCATGAACGGGGCCCTGTACCAAGAGACCCAGTACTTC	CASSMNGALYQETQYF
TRBJ1-1	TRBV6-6	few	TRBD1	TGTGCCAGCAGAACCACAGGGGGCACTGAAGCTTTCTTT	CASRTTGGTEAFF
TRBJ2-3	TRBV19	-	-	TGTGCCAGTAGTAGTGGGGTCAGGGGCACAGATACGCAGTATTTT	CASSSGVRGTDTQYF
TRBJ2-2	TRBV27	-	-	TGTGCCAGCAGACCCGGTTTTATGATGGCTTATGACGGGGAGCTGTTTTTT	CASRPGFMMAYDGELFF
TRBJ2-1	TRBV7-3	-	-	TGTGCCAGCAGCCAATTTCGGTCTGTTGATGAGCAGTTCTTC	CASSQFRSVDEQFF